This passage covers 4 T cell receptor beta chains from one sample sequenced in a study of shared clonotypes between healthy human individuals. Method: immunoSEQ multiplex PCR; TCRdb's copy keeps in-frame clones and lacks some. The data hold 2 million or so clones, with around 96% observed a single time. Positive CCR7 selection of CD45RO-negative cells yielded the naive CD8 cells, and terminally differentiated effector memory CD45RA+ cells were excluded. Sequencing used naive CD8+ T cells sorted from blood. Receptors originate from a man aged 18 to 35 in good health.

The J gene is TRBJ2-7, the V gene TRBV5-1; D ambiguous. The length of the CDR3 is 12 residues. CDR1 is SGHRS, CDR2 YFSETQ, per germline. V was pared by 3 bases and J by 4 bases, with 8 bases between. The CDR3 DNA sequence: TGCGCCAGCAGCTACACAGAATACGAGCAGTACTTC. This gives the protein CASSYTEYEQYF.

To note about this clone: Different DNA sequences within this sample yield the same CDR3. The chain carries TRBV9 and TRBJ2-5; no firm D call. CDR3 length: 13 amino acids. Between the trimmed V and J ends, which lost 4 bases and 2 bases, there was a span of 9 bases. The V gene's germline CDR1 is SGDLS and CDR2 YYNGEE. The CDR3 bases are TGTGCCAGCAGCTCAGACACTCAAGAGACCCAGTACTTC. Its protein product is CASSSDTQETQYF.

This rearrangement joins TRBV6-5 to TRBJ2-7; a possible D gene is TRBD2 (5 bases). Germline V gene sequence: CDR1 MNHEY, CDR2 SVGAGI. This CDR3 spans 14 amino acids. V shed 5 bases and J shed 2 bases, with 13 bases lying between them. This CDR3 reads CASSPTSGAYEQYF. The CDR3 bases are TGTGCCAGCAGTCCTACCAGCGGAGCCTACGAGCAGTACTTC.

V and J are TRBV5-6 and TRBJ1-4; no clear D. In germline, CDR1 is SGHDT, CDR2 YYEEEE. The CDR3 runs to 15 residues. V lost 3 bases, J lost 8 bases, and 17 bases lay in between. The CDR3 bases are TGTGCCAGCAGCTCCCAGTTGGTTTCTGGGGAAAAACTGTTTTTT. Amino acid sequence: CASSSQLVSGEKLFF.